These T cell receptor beta chains were read from a single sample in a study of T-cell memory formation after mild COVID-19. In TCRdb, the 5' RACE reads were re-called with MiXCR into one record per CDR3 protein. Seen here are hundreds of thousands of distinct CDR3 sequences, around 16% observed once, and the top ten hold around 7.8%. Sequencing was done on a sample of PBMCs or a T cell subset sorted from them (not recorded which). Receptor source: an adult woman who had mild COVID-19 (a few samples of this study predate the infection). Cell type and time point are not known. Each CDR3 is given with its conserved first and last residue. The D gene is left open where the match is weak. Rows give clone size only sometimes, using once, few, many, or a class for an expanded clone.

CDR3 length	clone size	J gene	D gene	V gene	CDR3 protein	CDR3 DNA
14	few	TRBJ1-5	.	TRBV12-3/TRBV12-4	CASSLYRVSLPQHF	TGTGCCAGCAGCCTTTACCGGGTTTCTCTCCCCCAGCATTTT
17	.	TRBJ1-1	.	TRBV20-1	CSARKGGAGAQNTEAFF	TGCAGTGCTAGAAAGGGAGGGGCAGGGGCTCAGAACACTGAAGCTTTCTTT
13	many	TRBJ1-3	.	TRBV7-3	CASREGSGNTIYF	TGTGCCAGCAGAGAGGGGTCCGGAAACACCATATATTTT
14	few	TRBJ1-2	TRBD1	TRBV7-2	CASSLEYRGYGYTF	TGTGCCAGCAGCTTAGAGTACAGGGGGTATGGCTACACCTTC
14	.	TRBJ2-7	.	TRBV3-1	CASSQDGRARGQYF	TGTGCCAGCAGCCAAGATGGCAGGGCCAGGGGGCAGTACTTC
15	.	TRBJ2-4	TRBD2	TRBV28	CASSFKWAGGNIQYF	TGTGCCAGCAGTTTCAAGTGGGCCGGGGGGAACATTCAGTACTTC
15	many	TRBJ1-1	TRBD1	TRBV7-6	CASSLLTGGLSEAFF	TGTGCCAGCAGCTTACTTACAGGGGGGCTGTCTGAAGCTTTCTTT
13	.	TRBJ2-5	TRBD1	TRBV20-1	CSAPDRGRETQYF	TGCAGTGCCCCTGACAGGGGGAGAGAGACCCAGTACTTC
13	many	TRBJ2-1	.	TRBV29-1	CSVEPTYSGEQFF	TGCAGCGTAGAGCCTACCTACTCGGGTGAGCAGTTCTTC
17	.	TRBJ2-2	TRBD1	TRBV9	CASSVGTGVANTGELFF	TGTGCCAGCAGCGTAGGAACAGGGGTAGCGAACACCGGGGAGCTGTTTTTT